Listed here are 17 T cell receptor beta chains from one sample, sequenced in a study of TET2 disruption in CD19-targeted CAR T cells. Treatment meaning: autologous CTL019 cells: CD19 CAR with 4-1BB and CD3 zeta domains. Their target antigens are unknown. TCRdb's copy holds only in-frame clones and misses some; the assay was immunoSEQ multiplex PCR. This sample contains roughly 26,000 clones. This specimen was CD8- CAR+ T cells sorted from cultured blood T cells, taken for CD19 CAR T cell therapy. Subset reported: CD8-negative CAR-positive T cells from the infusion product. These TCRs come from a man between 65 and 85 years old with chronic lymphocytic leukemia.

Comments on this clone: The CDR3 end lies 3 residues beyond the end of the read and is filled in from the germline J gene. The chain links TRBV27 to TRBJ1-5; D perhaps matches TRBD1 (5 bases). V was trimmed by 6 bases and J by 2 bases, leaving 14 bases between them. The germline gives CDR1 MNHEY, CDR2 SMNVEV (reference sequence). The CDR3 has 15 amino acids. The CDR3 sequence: CASRFLAGGNQPQHF. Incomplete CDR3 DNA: TGTGCCAGCAGATTCTTGGCGGGGGGCAATCAGCCC.

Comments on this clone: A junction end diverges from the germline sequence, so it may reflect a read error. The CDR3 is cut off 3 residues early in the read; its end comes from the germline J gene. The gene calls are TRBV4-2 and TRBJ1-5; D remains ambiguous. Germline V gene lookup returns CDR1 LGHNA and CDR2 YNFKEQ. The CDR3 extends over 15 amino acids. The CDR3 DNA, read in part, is TGCGCCAGCAGCCAAGATCGACTCTTCAATCAGCCC. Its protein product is CASSQDRLFNQP. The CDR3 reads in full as CASSQDRLFNQPQHF.

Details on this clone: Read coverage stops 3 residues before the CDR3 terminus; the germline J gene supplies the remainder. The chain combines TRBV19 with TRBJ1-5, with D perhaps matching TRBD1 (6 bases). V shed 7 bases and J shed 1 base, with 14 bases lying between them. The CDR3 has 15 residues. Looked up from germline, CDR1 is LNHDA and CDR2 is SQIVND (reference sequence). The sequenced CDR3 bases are TGTGCCAGTACCGCAACAGGGATCAGCAATCAGCCC. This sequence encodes CASTATGISNQP. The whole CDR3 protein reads CASTATGISNQPQHF.

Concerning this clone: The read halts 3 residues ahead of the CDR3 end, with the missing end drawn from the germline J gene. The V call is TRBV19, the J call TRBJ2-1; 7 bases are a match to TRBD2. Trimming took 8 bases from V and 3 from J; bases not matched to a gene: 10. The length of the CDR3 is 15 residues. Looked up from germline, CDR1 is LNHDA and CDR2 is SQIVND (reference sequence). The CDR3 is CASGRGTPRYNEQFF. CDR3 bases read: TGTGCCAGTGGGCGGGGGACTCCTCGCTACAATGAG.

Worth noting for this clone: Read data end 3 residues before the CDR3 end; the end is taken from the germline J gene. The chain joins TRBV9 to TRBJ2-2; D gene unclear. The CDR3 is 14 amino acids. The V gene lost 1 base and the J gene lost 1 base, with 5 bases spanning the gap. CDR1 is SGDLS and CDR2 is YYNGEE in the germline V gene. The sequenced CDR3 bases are TGTGCCAGCAGCGTAACTGGGAACACCGGGGAG. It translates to CASSVTGNTGE. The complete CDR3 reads CASSVTGNTGELFF. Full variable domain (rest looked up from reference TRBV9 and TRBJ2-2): DSGVTQTPKHLITATGQRVTLRCSPRSGDLSVYWYQQSLDQGLQFLIQYYNGEERAKGNILERFSAQQFPDLHSELNLSSLELGDSALYFCASSVTGNTGELFFGEGSRLTVL.

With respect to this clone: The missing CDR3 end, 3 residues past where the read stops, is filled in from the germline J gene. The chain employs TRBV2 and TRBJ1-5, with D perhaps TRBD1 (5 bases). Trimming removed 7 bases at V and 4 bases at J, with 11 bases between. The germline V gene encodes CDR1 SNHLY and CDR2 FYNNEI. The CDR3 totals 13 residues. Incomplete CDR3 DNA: TGTGCCAGCACTTCTCGGGGGAATCAGCCC. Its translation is CASTSRGNQP. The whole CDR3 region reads CASTSRGNQPQHF. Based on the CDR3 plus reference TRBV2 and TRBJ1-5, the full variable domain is EPEVTQTPSHQVTQMGQEVILRCVPISNHLYFYWYRQILGQKVEFLVSFYNNEISEKSEIFDDQFSVERPDGSNFTLKIRSTKLEDSAMYFCASTSRGNQPQHFGDGTRLSIL.

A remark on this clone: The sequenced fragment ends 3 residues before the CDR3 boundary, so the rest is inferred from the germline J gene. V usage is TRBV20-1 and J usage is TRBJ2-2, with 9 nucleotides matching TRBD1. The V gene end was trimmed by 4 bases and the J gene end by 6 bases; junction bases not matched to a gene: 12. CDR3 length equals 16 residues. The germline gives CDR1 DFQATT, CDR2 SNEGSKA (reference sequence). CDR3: CSAKDFRDRVAGELFF. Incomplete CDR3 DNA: TGCAGTGCTAAAGACTTCCGGGACAGGGTGGCCGGGGAG.

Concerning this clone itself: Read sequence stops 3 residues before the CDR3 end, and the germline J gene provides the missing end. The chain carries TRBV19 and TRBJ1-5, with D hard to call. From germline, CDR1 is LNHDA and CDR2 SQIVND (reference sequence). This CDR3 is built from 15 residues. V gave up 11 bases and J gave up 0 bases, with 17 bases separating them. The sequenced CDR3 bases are TGTGCCGCAAAAAGAGACACTTATAGCAATCAGCCC. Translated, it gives CAAKRDTYSNQP. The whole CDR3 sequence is CAAKRDTYSNQPQHF.

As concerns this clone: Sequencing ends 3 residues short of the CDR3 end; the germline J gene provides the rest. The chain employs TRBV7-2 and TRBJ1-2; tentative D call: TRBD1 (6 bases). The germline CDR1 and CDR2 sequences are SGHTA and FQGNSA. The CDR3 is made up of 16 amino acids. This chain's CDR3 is CASSLARGGRYNDYTF. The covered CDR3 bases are TGTGCCAGCAGCTTAGCGCGGGGGGGCCGGTACAATGAC.

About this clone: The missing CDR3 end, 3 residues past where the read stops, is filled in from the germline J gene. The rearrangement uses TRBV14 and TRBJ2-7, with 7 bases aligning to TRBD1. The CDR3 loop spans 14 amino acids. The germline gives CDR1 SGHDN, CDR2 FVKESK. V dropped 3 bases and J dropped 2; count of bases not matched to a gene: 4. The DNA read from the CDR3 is TGTGCCAGCAGCCACCCGGGACAGCCCTACGAG. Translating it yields CASSHPGQPYE. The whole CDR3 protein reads CASSHPGQPYEQYF.

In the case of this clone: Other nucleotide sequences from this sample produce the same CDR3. CDR3 protein: CASSPSGGSYNEQFF. The CDR3 bases that were read are TGTGCCAGCTCGCCAAGCGGGGGGTCCTACAATGAG. J is TRBJ2-1 and V is TRBV18; TRBD2 agrees at 9 bases. The read ends 3 residues early relative to the CDR3; the germline J gene fills the gap. The CDR3 is made up of 15 amino acids. The trim removed 6 bases at V and 1 base at J, leaving 4 bases unmatched. The V gene's germline CDR1 is KGHSH and CDR2 LQKENI.

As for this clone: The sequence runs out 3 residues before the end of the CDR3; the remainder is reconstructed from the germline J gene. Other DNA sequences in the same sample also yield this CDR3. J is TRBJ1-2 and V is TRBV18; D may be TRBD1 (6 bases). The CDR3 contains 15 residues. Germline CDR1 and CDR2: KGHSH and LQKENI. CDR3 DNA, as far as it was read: TGTGCCAGCTCACCCGCGGGGGGGCCCTCCTACGAC. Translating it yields CASSPAGGPSYD. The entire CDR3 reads CASSPAGGPSYDYTF.

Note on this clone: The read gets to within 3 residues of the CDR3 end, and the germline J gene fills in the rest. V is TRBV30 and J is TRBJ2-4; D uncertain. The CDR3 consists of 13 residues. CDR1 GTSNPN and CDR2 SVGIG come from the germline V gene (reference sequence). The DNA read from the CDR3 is TGTGCCTGGAGCTCTGGCGGTCCAGAGACT. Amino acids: CAWSSGGPET. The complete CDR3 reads CAWSSGGPETQYF.

The part of the CDR3 DNA that was read is TGCGCCAGCAGCTTGGTGTCCACTAGCGGGGGGACCTACAATGAG. As protein: CASSLVSTSGGTYNE. The CDR3 in its entirety is CASSLVSTSGGTYNEQFF. The chain carries TRBV5-1 and TRBJ2-1; TRBD2 agrees at 12 bases. The CDR3 end lies 3 residues beyond the end of the read and is filled in from the germline J gene. The germline V gene encodes CDR1 SGHRS and CDR2 YFSETQ. With V trimmed by 0 bases and J by 2 bases, 6 bases remained unmatched. The CDR3 sequence is 18 residues long.

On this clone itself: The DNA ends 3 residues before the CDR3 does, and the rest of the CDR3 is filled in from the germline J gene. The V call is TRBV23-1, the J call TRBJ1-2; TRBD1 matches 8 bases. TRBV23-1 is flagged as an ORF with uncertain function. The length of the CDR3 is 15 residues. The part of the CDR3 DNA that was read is TGCGCCAGCAGTCAATCCGACAGGGGAAGCTACGAC. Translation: CASSQSDRGSYD. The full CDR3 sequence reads CASSQSDRGSYDYTF.

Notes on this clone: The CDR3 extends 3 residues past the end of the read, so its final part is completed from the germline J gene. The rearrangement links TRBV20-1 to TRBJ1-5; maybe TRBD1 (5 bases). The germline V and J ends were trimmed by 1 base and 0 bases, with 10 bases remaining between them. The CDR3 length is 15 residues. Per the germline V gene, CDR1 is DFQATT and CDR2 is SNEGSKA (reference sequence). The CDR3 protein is CSARGRVYSNQPQHF. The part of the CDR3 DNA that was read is TGCAGTGCTAGAGGCAGGGTTTATAGCAATCAGCCC.

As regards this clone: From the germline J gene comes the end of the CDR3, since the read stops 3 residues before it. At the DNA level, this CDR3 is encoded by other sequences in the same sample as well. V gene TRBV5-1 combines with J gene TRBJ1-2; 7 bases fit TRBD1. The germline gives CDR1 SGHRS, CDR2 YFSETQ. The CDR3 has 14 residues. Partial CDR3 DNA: TGCGCCAGCAGCTTGATTGGGCAGGGGGGAATC. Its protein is CASSLIGQGGI. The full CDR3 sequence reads CASSLIGQGGIYTF.